Sequencing of this T cell receptor (beta chain) was carried out in a study of patients and donors after allogeneic stem cell transplantation. This clonotype was seen only a few times. From the RT-PCR reads, TCRdb called clonotypes with MiXCR, one entry per CDR3 protein. The table lists 190,000 or so distinct CDR3 sequences, 35% to 45% of them singletons. Germline loops: CDR1 KGHDR, CDR2 SFDVKD. The V and J ends lost 3 bases and 4 bases, in that order; junction bases with no gene match: 5. This CDR3 is 15 amino acids long. This TCR was recovered from a human donor who was either an allogeneic HSCT recipient or a stem cell or donor lymphocyte infusion donor (not recorded which). It is not recorded whose cells these are; they may come from a transplant donor. Input material: blood, either unsorted or a sorted T cell fraction (not recorded which). The V gene is TRBV24-1, the J gene TRBJ2-5; 9 positions match TRBD1. Here the CDR3 reads CATSDLGQGRETQYF. The CDR3 DNA follows: TGTGCCACCAGTGATCTTGGACAGGGGCGAGAGACCCAGTACTTC.